This passage covers 4 T cell receptor beta chains from one sample sequenced in a study of cytomegalovirus exposure and HLA in healthy donors. Both 60 Vbeta primers and 13 Jbeta primers went into the PCR. Measured with immunoSEQ multiplex PCR; TCRdb has only the in-frame clones, and not every one. The sample totals 96,000 or so clones. Sequencing was carried out using PBMCs. The receptor source for this set is a girl aged 10 to 17 in good health and CMV-seropositive.

The V gene is TRBV13, the J gene TRBJ1-2, with 7 bases matching TRBD1. Germline loops: CDR1 PRHDT, CDR2 FYEKMQ (reference sequence). CDR3 length: 16 residues. J gave up 4 bases and V 5 bases, and 13 bases lay outside the gene matches. In DNA form, the CDR3 reads TGTGCCAGCAGCCCGCCTGCGACAGGGAAGGCCTATGGCTACACCTTC. Translating gives CASSPPATGKAYGYTF.

This sequence joins TRBV7-4 and TRBJ1-5; D ambiguous. The CDR3 extends over 17 amino acids. Trimming cost V 7 bases and J 2 bases, with 21 bases left between them. The V gene's germline CDR1 is SGHVT and CDR2 SQSDAQ. The CDR3 DNA is TGTGCCAGCACCCTGGACGGAGGTAGTTTATGCAATCAGCCCCAGCATTTT. Amino acid sequence: CASTLDGGSLCNQPQHF.

This sequence joins TRBV9 and TRBJ2-3, with a possible D match to TRBD1 (6 bases). Germline V CDR1 and CDR2: SGDLS, YYNGEE. The CDR3 has 16 amino acids. V was cut by 3 bases and J by 2 bases, with 16 bases left in between. The CDR3 nucleotides read TGTGCCAGCAGCGCGGGGTCCAGGGGAGTCACAGATACGCAGTATTTT. It yields the protein CASSAGSRGVTDTQYF.

CDR3 coding DNA: TGTGCCAGCAGTGAATCGGGACAGGACAATTCACCCCTCCACTTT. This sequence encodes CASSESGQDNSPLHF. The rearrangement links TRBV2 to TRBJ1-6, with TRBD1 identical over 8 bases. This CDR3 has 15 amino acids. The J segment lost 7 bases and the V segment lost 2 bases, leaving 4 bases of the junction unmatched. In germline, CDR1 is SNHLY, CDR2 FYNNEI.